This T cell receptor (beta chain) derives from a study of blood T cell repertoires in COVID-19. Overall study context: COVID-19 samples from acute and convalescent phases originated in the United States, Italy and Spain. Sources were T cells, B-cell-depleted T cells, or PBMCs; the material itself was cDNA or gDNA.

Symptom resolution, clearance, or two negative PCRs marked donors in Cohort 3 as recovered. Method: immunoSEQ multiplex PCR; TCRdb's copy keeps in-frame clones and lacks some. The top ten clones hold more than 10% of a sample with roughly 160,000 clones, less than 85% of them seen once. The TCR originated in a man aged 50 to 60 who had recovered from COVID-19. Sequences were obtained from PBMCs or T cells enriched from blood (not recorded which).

The CDR3 region has the DNA TGTGCCAGCAGTTACTTACTAGATGACAATGAGCAGTTCTTC. Protein product: CASSYLLDDNEQFF. The rearrangement uses TRBV6-5 and TRBJ2-1, with a tentative D call TRBD2 (5 bases). The length of the CDR3 is 14 residues. V was pared by 1 base and J by 5 bases, with 9 bases between. Germline CDR1 reads MNHEY; CDR2 reads SVGAGI.